This T cell receptor beta chain is drawn from a study of blood T cell repertoires in COVID-19. Study details: Collection of acute and convalescent COVID-19 samples took place in the United States, Italy and Spain. PBMCs, B-cell-depleted T cells, or T cells provided the cDNA or gDNA that made up the material.

Germline V gene sequence: CDR1 SGHAT, CDR2 FQNNGV. V lost 3 bases and J lost 0, with 17 bases in between. This CDR3 spans 17 amino acids. Authors' analysis steps: Scientists estimated how many nucleated cells there were by amplifying reference gene primers. Only in-frame clones appear in the TCRdb table, and some are missing; sequencing was by immunoSEQ multiplex PCR. The V and J calls and the clone size are those of that table, but D and trimming were determined from the DNA. The data contain fewer than 200,000 clones, about 75% of them seen just once; the ten biggest clones take up around 8.1%. This receptor was taken from a woman aged 50 to 65 with active or convalescent COVID-19. The chain carries TRBV11-2 and TRBJ2-5; tentative D call: TRBD1 (5 bases). Specimen: peripheral blood. CDR3 amino acids: CASSFRGAVGDQETQYF. The CDR3 DNA reads as TGTGCCAGCAGCTTTAGGGGCGCGGTGGGCGACCAAGAGACCCAGTACTTC.